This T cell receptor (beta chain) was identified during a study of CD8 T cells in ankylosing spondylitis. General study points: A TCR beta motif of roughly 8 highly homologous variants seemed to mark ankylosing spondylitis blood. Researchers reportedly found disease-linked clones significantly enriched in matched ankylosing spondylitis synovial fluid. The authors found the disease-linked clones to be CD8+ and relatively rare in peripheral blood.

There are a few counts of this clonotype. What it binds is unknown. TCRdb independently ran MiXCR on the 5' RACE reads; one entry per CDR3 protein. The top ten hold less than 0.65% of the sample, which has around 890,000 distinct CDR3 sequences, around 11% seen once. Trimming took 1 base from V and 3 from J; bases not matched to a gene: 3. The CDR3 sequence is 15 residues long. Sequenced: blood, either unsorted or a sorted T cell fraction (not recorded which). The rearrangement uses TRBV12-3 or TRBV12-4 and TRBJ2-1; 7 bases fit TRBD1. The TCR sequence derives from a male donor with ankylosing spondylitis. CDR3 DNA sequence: TGTGCCAGCAGTTTAGGCAGGGGGTACTACAATGAGCAGTTCTTC. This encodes CASSLGRGYYNEQFF.